This T cell receptor (beta chain) was captured in a study of blood T cell repertoires in COVID-19. At the level of the study: The United States, Italy and Spain provided the acute and convalescent COVID-19 samples. Sample material is recorded as cDNA or gDNA derived from T cells, B-cell-depleted T cells, or PBMCs.

V lost 4 bases, J lost 2 bases, and 16 bases lay in between. The CDR3 is 15 amino acids. The germline V gene encodes CDR1 SGHRS and CDR2 YFSETQ. Original handling: Amplification of reference gene primers was used by the study to estimate nucleated cell counts. This table comes from immunoSEQ multiplex PCR, and its TCRdb copy is limited to in-frame clones, with some not included. V and J calls and clone size are copied from that table; D and trimming were computed from the DNA. The sample carries 90,000 to 120,000 clones, more than 70% recorded once. The chain couples TRBV5-1 to TRBJ2-7, with D maybe TRBD1 (6 bases). The TCR originated in a middle-aged man with active or convalescent COVID-19. Material for sequencing was peripheral blood. This CDR3 reads CASSLWPGQTYEQYF. The CDR3 region has the DNA TGCGCCAGCAGCCTCTGGCCGGGACAAACCTACGAGCAGTACTTC.